The 25 T cell receptor beta chains reported below all come from one sample, sequenced in a study of CD8 T cells in ankylosing spondylitis. One entry per CDR3 protein, called by TCRdb with MiXCR from the 5' RACE reads. Of approximately 200,000 distinct CDR3 sequences listed, roughly 12% are singletons. The sequenced sample consisted of blood, either unsorted or a sorted T cell fraction (not recorded which). Source of these receptors: a male donor with ankylosing spondylitis or in good health (not recorded which).

This clonotype was seen repeatedly, ten times or more. J is TRBJ2-1 and V is TRBV5-6; 7 positions match TRBD2. This CDR3 has 14 amino acids. Germline assignment: CDR1 SGHDT and CDR2 YYEEEE. The trim removed 4 bases at V and 8 bases at J, leaving 9 bases unmatched. The CDR3 reads CASSRRRLAHEQFF. CDR3 sequence (DNA): TGTGCCAGCAGCCGAAGACGACTAGCCCATGAGCAGTTCTTC.

This chain joins TRBV27 and TRBJ2-7; no clear D gene. This CDR3 has 16 amino acids. Germline V gives CDR1 MNHEY, CDR2 SMNVEV (reference sequence). The V gene lost 0 bases and the J gene lost 9 bases, with 21 bases spanning the gap. CDR3: CASSLSLWSQNHVQYF. The DNA of the CDR3 is TGTGCCAGCAGTTTATCCCTGTGGAGCCAAAACCACGTGCAGTACTTC.

V usage is TRBV15 and J usage is TRBJ1-2; D uncertain. Germline values: CDR1 LNHNV, CDR2 YYDKDF (reference sequence). This CDR3 comprises 14 residues. Trimming left V 3 bases short and J 0 bases short, with 8 bases between. In DNA form, the CDR3 reads TGTGCCACCAGCAGCGGTAGAGCTAACTATGGCTACACCTTC. Translating gives CATSSGRANYGYTF.

The chain links TRBV16 to TRBJ2-1, with TRBD1 as a possible D gene (6 bases). Germline assignment: CDR1 KGHSY and CDR2 FQNENV. V was cut by 2 bases and J by 3 bases, with 8 bases left in between. The CDR3 is made up of 14 amino acids. CDR3 loop: CASSQTGSYNEQFF. The CDR3 nucleotides read TGTGCCAGCAGCCAAACAGGGAGCTACAATGAGCAGTTCTTC.

J is TRBJ2-1 and V is TRBV6-1; D uncertain. Germline V gives CDR1 MNHNS, CDR2 SASEGT. The CDR3 is 12 residues long. Between the trimmed V and J ends, which lost 3 bases and 6 bases, there was a span of 6 bases. The CDR3 sequence: CASSDFLNEQFF. The DNA of the CDR3 is TGTGCCAGCAGTGACTTTCTCAATGAGCAGTTCTTC.

The chain links TRBV11-3 to TRBJ2-3, with a weak D call TRBD2 (5 bases). Trimming shortened V by 4 bases and J by 5 bases, and 10 bases separated the two germline ends. This CDR3 comprises 13 residues. Germline V gene sequence: CDR1 SGHNT, CDR2 YENEEA. CDR3 sequence: CASSSSRGDTQYF. In DNA, the CDR3 is TGTGCCAGCAGCTCGTCACGGGGAGATACGCAGTATTTT.

The V gene is TRBV4-1, the J gene TRBJ2-7; 8 nucleotides match TRBD1. V was pared by 3 bases and J by 2 bases, with 6 bases of the junction left unmatched. The CDR3 is 15 residues long. Per the germline V gene, CDR1 is MGHRA and CDR2 is YSYEKL. The CDR3 loop is CASSQPGTGPYEQYF. In DNA, the CDR3 is TGCGCCAGCAGCCAGCCCGGGACAGGACCCTACGAGCAGTACTTC.

V usage is TRBV5-6 and J usage is TRBJ2-5; D perhaps matches TRBD1 (5 bases). CDR1 is SGHDT and CDR2 is YYEEEE in the germline V gene. The CDR3 is 16 residues long. V lost 4 bases and J lost 2, with 18 bases in between. This CDR3 is CASSGPDNFIQETQYF. The CDR3 nucleotides read TGTGCCAGCAGCGGGCCGGACAACTTCATACAAGAGACCCAGTACTTC.

This clonotype was counted at least ten times. This chain joins TRBV27 and TRBJ2-7; TRBD2 matches at 7 bases. Per the germline V gene, CDR1 is MNHEY and CDR2 is SMNVEV (reference sequence). This CDR3 contains 13 residues. The V segment lost 5 bases and the J segment 5 bases; nucleotides outside the gene matches: 6. CDR3 loop: CASSANRGDEQYF. The DNA for the CDR3 is TGTGCCAGCAGTGCTAACCGGGGGGACGAGCAGTACTTC.

With respect to this clonotype: At one of its ends the junction is not consistent with the germline gene, which may arise from a read error. This sequence joins TRBV5-6 and TRBJ2-7; perhaps D is TRBD1 or TRBD2 (5 bases each). The germline gives CDR1 SGHDT, CDR2 YYEEEE. The CDR3 spans 13 residues. The CDR3 DNA reads TGTGCCATCAGCGCCGGGGCCCTCTACGAGCAGTACTTC. Protein sequence: CAISAGALYEQYF.

This rearrangement joins TRBV27 to TRBJ1-1, with D hard to call. CDR3 length: 14 residues. The ends were cut back, 9 bases at V and 1 base at J, with 15 bases in the middle. Germline loops: CDR1 MNHEY, CDR2 SMNVEV (reference sequence). DNA for the CDR3: TGTGCCAGTAGGTTTATCGACTGGAACACTGAAGCTTTCTTT. Amino acids: CASRFIDWNTEAFF.

This clonotype was counted between two and nine times. This chain connects TRBV5-1 to TRBJ2-2; D gene ambiguous. V was clipped by 1 base and J by 5 bases, with 6 bases between them. CDR3 size: 13 residues. CDR1 is SGHRS, CDR2 YFSETQ, per germline. The DNA of the CDR3 is TGCGCCAGCAGCTTGTGGTCGACCGGGGAGCTGTTTTTT. Encoded protein: CASSLWSTGELFF.

Notes on this clonotype: At one boundary the junction diverges from the germline segment, which might be a read error. The J gene is TRBJ2-1, the V gene TRBV12-3 or TRBV12-4; D gene unclear. The CDR3 has 12 amino acids. The chain's CDR3 is CASRQLYSEQFF. CDR3 nucleotide sequence: TGTGCCAGCAGGCAGTTATACAGTGAGCAGTTCTTC.

This clonotype was counted between two and nine times. V and J are TRBV7-9 and TRBJ2-5; unclear D gene. Trimming stripped 5 bases from V and 5 bases from J, with 9 bases between. The length of the CDR3 is 12 residues. The germline V gene has CDR1 SEHNR and CDR2 FQNEAQ (reference sequence). CDR3 nucleotide sequence: TGTGCCAGCAGCGGACCGATGGAGACCCAGTACTTC. As protein: CASSGPMETQYF.

The table lists this clonotype with a few counts. CDR3 residues: CASSPSYSYNSPLHF. The CDR3 DNA sequence: TGTGCCAGCAGCCCGTCCTACTCCTATAATTCACCCCTCCACTTT. The V gene is TRBV4-2, the J gene TRBJ1-6; unclear D gene. Trimming took 4 bases from V and 0 from J, leaving 7 bases between them. The CDR3 is 15 amino acids. Germline V gives CDR1 LGHNA, CDR2 YNFKEQ.

The CDR3 reads CASSYTGDNTEAFF. The CDR3 nucleotides are TGTGCCAGCAGTTACACAGGGGACAACACTGAAGCTTTCTTT. The chain has TRBV6-5 and TRBJ1-1; 7 bases align to TRBD1. The V gene end was trimmed by 2 bases and the J gene end by 2 bases; junction bases not matched to a gene: 2. The CDR3 spans 14 residues. Germline values: CDR1 MNHEY, CDR2 SVGAGI.

This chain joins TRBV6-2 or TRBV6-3 and TRBJ1-3, with a weak D call TRBD1 (6 bases). V lost 8 bases and J lost 3, with 14 bases in between. The CDR3 loop spans 14 amino acids. Germline loops: CDR1 MNHEY, CDR2 SVGEGT. CDR3 residues: CASGGPLDGNTIYF. CDR3 sequence (DNA): TGTGCCAGCGGGGGCCCTCTCGATGGAAACACCATATATTTT.

This chain uses TRBV24-1 with TRBJ2-7; D is undetermined. Germline values: CDR1 KGHDR, CDR2 SFDVKD. Between the trimmed V and J ends, which lost 0 bases and 5 bases, there was a span of 10 bases. The CDR3 is made up of 14 amino acids. This CDR3 reads CATSDLLRVNEQYF. For the CDR3, the DNA is TGTGCCACCAGTGATTTGTTACGAGTCAACGAGCAGTACTTC.

The V and J genes are TRBV12-3 or TRBV12-4 and TRBJ2-3; D not resolved. V lost 3 bases, J lost 6 bases, and 13 bases lay in between. This CDR3 has 14 residues. The CDR3, as DNA: TGTGCCAGCAGTTTCCGAACAGTCGGCGATACGCAGTATTTT. This gives the protein CASSFRTVGDTQYF.

The rearrangement links TRBV4-1 to TRBJ2-1; TRBD2 matches at 9 bases. The CDR3 length is 20 residues. The trim removed 4 bases at V and 0 bases at J, leaving 16 bases unmatched. The V gene's germline CDR1 is MGHRA and CDR2 YSYEKL. In nucleotides, the CDR3 is TGCGCCAGCAGCCCCGCGGGGGGGGTTCGGGGTCCTAGCTCCTACAATGAGCAGTTCTTC. Protein: CASSPAGGVRGPSSYNEQFF.

The chain links TRBV14 to TRBJ1-3; D is unresolved. V lost 4 bases to trimming and J lost 4 bases, with 17 bases between them. This CDR3 region has 16 residues. CDR1 is SGHDN, CDR2 FVKESK, per germline. In DNA, the CDR3 is TGTGCCAGCAGCCGTTCAACCCGCTCCCTGGGAAACACCATATATTTT. Its translation: CASSRSTRSLGNTIYF.

This clonotype was picked up a small number of times. The J gene is TRBJ2-1, the V gene TRBV14; the D gene is possibly TRBD2 (7 bases). CDR3 length: 16 residues. Deletions cut 6 bases from V and 4 bases from J, with 19 bases between. Per the germline V gene, CDR1 is SGHDN and CDR2 is FVKESK. This chain's CDR3 is CASRPGGPLLYNEQFF. DNA for the CDR3: TGTGCCAGCAGGCCGGGGGGCCCTCTATTATACAATGAGCAGTTCTTC.

The chain uses TRBV6-1 and TRBJ1-6; 8 positions agree with TRBD1. Germline-derived CDR1 and CDR2 are MNHNS and SASEGT. V trimming: 0 bases; J trimming: 7 bases; junction bases outside the gene matches: 2. The CDR3 is 15 residues long. The CDR3 nucleotides are TGTGCCAGCAGTGAAGCCCGGACAGGGAATTCACCCCTCCACTTT. Protein: CASSEARTGNSPLHF.

The rearrangement links TRBV7-9 to TRBJ2-7; 9 bases are a match to TRBD1. V was clipped by 3 bases and J by 3 bases; unmatched bases: 6. This CDR3 has 15 amino acids. In germline, CDR1 is SEHNR, CDR2 FQNEAQ (reference sequence). The CDR3 sequence is CASSFLGQGNYEQYF. DNA for the CDR3: TGTGCCAGCAGCTTTTTGGGACAGGGCAACTACGAGCAGTACTTC.

This clonotype was seen repeatedly, ten times or more. V and J are TRBV15 and TRBJ1-5, with a weak D call TRBD1 (5 bases). The ends were cut back, 5 bases at V and 6 bases at J, with 20 bases in the middle. CDR1 is LNHNV, CDR2 YYDKDF, per germline (reference sequence). The CDR3 covers 16 residues. CDR3 nucleotides: TGTGCCACCAGCGACAGTGGGGCAGGATGGGGTCAGCCCCAGCATTTT. Translated, it gives CATSDSGAGWGQPQHF.